This TCR beta chain was sequenced during a study of cytomegalovirus exposure and HLA in healthy donors (dated by TCRdb to 2016 to 2017). For the study in its entirety: In an earlier analysis of about 560 of the donors, about 260 Gb of sequence data and 95 million to 130 million unique TCR beta sequences from about 179 million T cells were reported. An early release covering 550 to 700 HLA-typed donors comprised about 300 gigabases of sequencing data and around 80 million unique TCR sequences. Of the roughly 400 genotyped donors, approximately 82% fell in the genetic ancestry cluster associated with self-reported Caucasian donors. The study was designed to test whether signatures of past pathogen exposure could be identified by cataloging public T cell receptors. The study profiled the T cell repertoires of more than 500 subjects by immunosequencing and related them to cytomegalovirus serostatus. In addition to the first cohort of around 670 subjects, a separate validation cohort of over 90 different subjects was used. To predict cytomegalovirus infection status, the study combined high-throughput TCR immunosequencing, statistical association of individual TCRs with disease status, and machine learning. A later analysis re-examined previously published TCR beta repertoires from more than 550 donors and added high-resolution HLA genotyping to investigate patterns of TCR occurrence. Rather than drawing on any new phenotypic data, the later analysis identified candidate immune exposures from TCR beta sequences and the way those sequences occurred across donors. An earlier analysis of 587 of the donors used high-throughput TCR beta sequencing to judge whether each TCR beta V gene segment behaved as functional or pseudogenic. Alongside the repertoire data, information on donor age, sex, ethnicity and CMV serostatus was compiled. In a later genetic analysis, genome-wide SNP genotypes for about 55% of the roughly 670 donors were used, and that subset was treated as a discovery cohort. Every repertoire in the discovery cohort had been generated on one and the same sequencing platform. HLA typing covered class I and class II loci at four-digit resolution. Typing coverage differed by locus: A, B, C, DRB1 and DQB1 were typed in roughly 629-630 donors, DQA1 in 522, DPA1 in 600 to 610, and DPB1 in 472. A few DR-DQ haplotypes were treated as single units for association and clustering because of strong linkage in the cohort. Among 300 to 500 genotyped donors of the cohort, an average of around 250,000 unique TCR beta nucleotide sequences was sequenced per donor, of which roughly 17% were non-productive. Overall study outcomes, separate from this receptor: Because HLA typing was missing for some donors at each locus, association tests included only the typed subset. V-gene and J-gene trimming of TCR beta chains was associated with a missense DCLRE1C variant in a later genetic analysis, and the association was replicated in an independent cohort. In a later analysis, HLA-associated TCR beta chains were found to be more clonally expanded and to have lower generation probabilities than equally common non-associated chains. Most TCR sequences were observed very rarely across donors, whereas some public TCRs were present in many individuals. A later analysis found that most CMV-associated TCR beta chains appeared HLA-restricted, with HLA associations seemingly driven largely by CMV exposure. In vitro tests confirmed that three of the cytomegalovirus-associated TCR beta chains recognize cytomegalovirus antigens. A cluster of highly shared sequence variants was judged likely to represent a technical artifact of the sequencing pipeline. In a later genetic analysis, fewer N-insertions in productive TCRs were reported among donors in an Asian-associated ancestry cluster than the roughly 700-donor mean. When HLA alleles, especially DR and DQ, strongly co-occurred, TCR associations were difficult to assign to individual alleles. A later analysis reported that several top co-occurrence clusters appeared linked to parvovirus B19, influenza, CMV and Epstein-Barr virus. According to a later analysis, TCR association rates differed among HLA loci, with DRB1 alleles showing the most associated TCRs and HLA-C alleles showing the fewest. About 17 rarely observed V segments, including chromosome 9 orphons, were excluded from the earlier analysis of about 610 of the donors because counts were too low. CMV serostatus was the only immune exposure information available for the cohort. A further reported finding was that TCR beta sequences accurately predicted the HLA-A and HLA-B alleles for most subjects in the first cohort. The study listed 150 to 200 TCR beta chains as associated with cytomegalovirus. Some IMGT-functional V segments, including TRBV6-2 and TRBV6-3, could not be distinguished by the 87-base-pair reads and were therefore excluded. Broadly in line with IMGT annotations, most TCR beta V segments showed up in productive rearrangements about 87% or about 30% of the time in an earlier analysis of several hundred of the donors. Roughly uniform sequencing depth across donors was assumed in presence/absence analyses, although this assumption may not hold. Correlated functional status among segregating V segments might be attributable to linkage disequilibrium, but an unknown experimental factor could not be ruled out. It was suggested by the authors that the approach could potentially be generalized to other disease states and immunological phenotypes. Specific HLA alleles were associated with 15,000 to 20,000 TCR beta sequences at a false discovery rate of 0.05 in a later analysis. In both the original and validation cohorts, the classifier was reported to diagnose cytomegalovirus status with high specificity and sensitivity. This cohort had only TCR beta chains sequenced, and the lack of alpha or paired-chain data limited which features could be detected.

Library prep was done by the immunoSEQ multiplex PCR assay. The multiplex PCR relied on a mix of 60 forward primers for TCR Vbeta segments and 13 reverse primers for TCR Jbeta segments. A multiplex PCR assay on genomic DNA amplified the CDR3 region of rearranged TCR beta genes. On the Illumina HiSeq System, the amplified TCR beta libraries were sequenced as 87-base-pair reads. The authors' pipeline ran thus. A later analysis counted about 80 million unique TCR beta chains across the 650 to 700 repertoires, and around 12 million of these chains were shared by at least two donors. Raw reads were error-corrected and collapsed into unique sequences with a nearest-neighbor algorithm that merged closely related sequences to remove PCR and sequencing errors. CDR3 sequences were aligned to IMGT reference sequences to assign V, D and J gene segments. Each retained sequence needed at least a six-nucleotide match to both a V gene segment and a J gene segment. Rearrangements were called productive when the CDR3 lacked stop codons and stayed in frame with V and J; all others were non-productive. Following IMGT convention, CDR3 was defined as the stretch from the second conserved V-encoded cysteine to the conserved J-encoded phenylalanine. The earlier analysis of approximately 500 of the donors excluded sequences that lacked an unambiguous match to a single V gene segment. An earlier analysis of a few hundred of the donors classified V segments as functional when productive rearrangements were above 56.7% and as segregating when the standard deviation between donors was above 5%. To diagnose cytomegalovirus status from the catalog of TCR beta chain sequences, a statistical classification framework was built. In a later analysis, TCR nucleotide sequences were compared against IMGT/GENE-DB human TR gene sequences so that V and J genes could be assigned. A later analysis assigned CDR3 sequences and most-parsimonious VDJ recombination scenarios with the TCRdist pipeline. In a later analysis, each TCR beta chain was defined by its CDR3 amino acid sequence together with its V-gene family, and reads lacking a unique V-gene family were excluded. As a way to deal with suspected cross-contamination and a sequencing artifact, a later analysis dropped 640 or so nucleotide sequences that were highly shared and had low generation probability. A later analysis calculated a clonal expansion index for each public chain from normalized within-repertoire ranks of inferred template counts. In a later analysis, generation probabilities were computed with a VDJ recombination model fitted to out-of-frame rearrangements, and the resulting probabilities were checked against IGoR. A later analysis scored TCR-TCR, TCR-HLA and TCR-CMV co-occurrence with hypergeometric tests, applying a repertoire-size bias correction to TCR pairs. In a later analysis, false discovery rates were estimated by permuting HLA or CMV assignments 20 times. In a later analysis, co-occurring TCRs were grouped with DBSCAN, and TCRdist sequence similarity was added when clustering was performed within HLA-allele-positive subsets. For co-occurrence clustering, repertoires with fewer than 30,000 or more than 120,000 public chains were excluded, along with five repertoires with anomalous nucleotide sharing. Entries here come from immuneACCESS through TCRdb and include only in-frame sequences with V and J called. Some clones fail to appear in such tables; in the studies checked, an unresolved V gene covers under half of the shortfall, and the cause of the remainder is unknown. D and trimming come from the DNA, and the V and J calls and clone size come from that table. Counted in this sample were 220,000 or so clones; 70% to 80% of them appeared once. The ten largest clones take up approximately 3.9% of the sample.

The CDR3 runs 18 amino acids, cysteine and phenylalanine included. This entry keeps only the CDR3 DNA: 54 bases, framed from base 1. The germline V gene (reference sequence) yields SEHNR for CDR1 and FQNEAQ for CDR2. Compared with germline, V lacks 2 bases and J lacks 2 bases; bases without a gene match: 13. The cohort was made up of roughly 670 healthy bone marrow donors. Cohort members were all nominally healthy when sampled, although unrecorded immune exposures were likely present. The donor tested CMV seronegative and was one of the 352 seronegative cohort members. Each donor provided a peripheral blood sample, and peripheral blood mononuclear cells were used for TCR beta sequencing. The Qiagen DNeasy Blood Extraction Kit was used to extract genomic DNA from the blood cell samples. Remarks on this clone: The antigen this receptor binds is unknown. Per-nucleotide qualities are absent, and no much larger clonotype sits a single base away.

The receptor comes from a male donor in good health and CMV-seronegative. The source material was PBMCs. The chain was built from TRBV7-9 and TRBJ2-3; TRBD2 matches 7 bases in the middle. In nucleotide form, the sequence is TGTGCCAGCAGCTTAAGGGTGAGGGCTAGCGGCATCACAGATACGCAGTATTTT. It encodes CASSLRVRASGITDTQYF.